These T cell receptor beta chains were read from a single sample in a study of tumor and adjacent non-tumor tissue in lung cancer. TCRdb processed the multiplex PCR reads anew with MiXCR; each CDR3 protein has one entry. The sample lists tens of thousands of distinct CDR3 sequences, over 60% occurring once. The sample comprised lung tumor tissue. The receptors were sampled from a middle-aged woman with non-small cell lung cancer. The CDR3 runs from the conserved cysteine through the conserved F or W. D genes are given only for firm matches. Size tells how often a clone was seen (once, few, many) or the class of an expanded clone, and some rows leave it out.

v_call,j_call,clone_size,d_call,cdr3_nt,cdr3_aa
TRBV11-2,TRBJ2-1,.,TRBD2,TGTGCCAGTAGTTTAGCAACGGGAGGGCCGCGCGAGCACTTCTTC,CASSLATGGPREHFF
TRBV28,TRBJ1-1,.,.,TGTGCCAGCAGCAAGATAGGGGAGGAAGATGAAGCTTTCTTT,CASSKIGEEDEAFF
TRBV6-5,TRBJ1-6,.,.,TGTGCCAGCAGTGACGGGGGGGATTTGCCACCCCTCCACTTT,CASSDGGDLPPLHF
TRBV28,TRBJ1-5,.,TRBD1,TGTGCCAGCAGGGCCACAGGGGGCGCGAGCAATCAGCCCCAGCATTTT,CASRATGGASNQPQHF
TRBV20-1,TRBJ2-2,few,.,TGCAGTGCTAGCGGTTGGGGGGTCGGGGGTACCGGGGAGCTGTTTTTT,CSASGWGVGGTGELFF
TRBV11-2,TRBJ2-3,.,TRBD1,TGTCCCAGCAGCTTAGTGAGTCTCGGGACAGGACGTACAGGTACGCAGTATTTT,CPSSLVSLGTGRTGTQYF
TRBV6-5,TRBJ1-2,many,TRBD1,TGTGCCAGCAGTCGGGACAGAGCGAAAGGCTACACCTTC,CASSRDRAKGYTF
TRBV6-5,TRBJ2-2,.,.,TGTGCCAGCGCCGCTAGCGTTGGCAGGGAACTGTTTTTT,CASAASVGRELFF
TRBV13,TRBJ2-2,once,.,TGTGTCAGCAGCCCACAAGGACTCGAACTGTTTTTT,CVSSPQGLELFF
TRBV12-3/TRBV12-4,TRBJ2-7,.,.,TGTGCCAGTAGTTCGGTGGACGCCTACGAGCAGTACTTC,CASSSVDAYEQYF
TRBV6-5,TRBJ1-2,.,.,TGTGCCAGCACTTACTCATATACAGGGAACTATGACTACACCTTC,CASTYSYTGNYDYTF
TRBV28,TRBJ1-2,.,.,TGTGTCAGCAATAGAAGGGGGGATGGCTACACCTTC,CVSNRRGDGYTF
TRBV4-1,TRBJ2-5,.,TRBD2,TGCGTCAGCAGCACGGGACTAGCGGGGGAGACCCAGTACTTC,CVSSTGLAGETQYF
TRBV10-3,TRBJ2-2,.,TRBD2,TGTGCCATCGGTGAGTCGGACCGGGAGGGGGGGCCCAACACCGGGGAGCTGTTTTTT,CAIGESDREGGPNTGELFF
TRBV7-9,TRBJ2-6,.,.,TGTGCCAGCAGCCCCCGCAGGGCTTCATGTGGGGTCAACGTCCTGACTTTC,CASSPRRASCGVNVLTF
TRBV6-5,TRBJ2-3,.,.,TGTGCCAGCAGTTATCCGGGACAACCCCAGTATTTT,CASSYPGQPQYF
TRBV11-2,TRBJ2-3,few,TRBD2,TGTGCCCGCAGCCCTCTAGCGGGGGGGGATACACAGTATTTT,CARSPLAGGDTQYF
TRBV11-2,TRBJ1-4,.,.,TGTGCCAGCAACTCCCAATGGTGGGAACTGTTTTTT,CASNSQWWELFF
TRBV4-1,TRBJ1-2,.,.,TGTGCCAGCAGCCAAGATACGTCTTGGGGCTATGCCTACACCTTC,CASSQDTSWGYAYTF
TRBV6-5,TRBJ1-4,.,TRBD1,TGTGCCAGCAGCCCATCAGGGGGTTCAAGTAATGAAAAACTGTTTTTT,CASSPSGGSSNEKLFF
TRBV11-2,TRBJ2-3,.,.,TGTGCCAACAGTTTAGCCTCCCAAGGTAGCACAGATACGCAGTATTTT,CANSLASQGSTDTQYF
TRBV11-2,TRBJ2-1,.,TRBD1,TGTGCCAGCAGCCGTCCGCAGACAGGGAGCCCCTACAATGAGCGGTTCTTC,CASSRPQTGSPYNERFF
TRBV6-2/TRBV6-3,TRBJ2-1,.,.,TGTACCAGCAGTTGGTTGAATGAACAGTTCTTC,CTSSWLNEQFF
TRBV13,TRBJ1-2,.,.,TGTGCCAGCATCTTCGGCAGCAACAGTGGCTACACCTTC,CASIFGSNSGYTF
TRBV11-3,TRBJ2-1,.,.,TGTGCCAGCAGCCTCGGACTAATCGTGGGTGGCTCCTATAATGAGCAGTTCTTC,CASSLGLIVGGSYNEQFF